These 3 T cell receptor beta chains originate from one sample sequenced in a study of T cell clones after liver transplantation. TCRdb's table, derived via immunoSEQ multiplex PCR, lists solely in-frame clones and lacks some. The table records roughly 80,000 clones, roughly 80% of them present only once. Sequences were derived from CD4+ T cells from blood, sampled at the 22-month timepoint. The source of these receptors is a human patient who received a liver transplant. Some T cells may be the graft donor's.

This clone was detected only once. The genes are TRBV18 and TRBJ1-2, with a possible D match to TRBD1 (5 bases). V was cut by 4 bases and J by 4 bases, with 19 bases left in between. This CDR3 has 16 residues. Germline loops: CDR1 KGHSH, CDR2 LQKENI. CDR3 amino acids: CASSRETTANPYGYTF. The DNA of the CDR3 is TGTGCCAGCTCACGAGAGACGACAGCTAACCCCTATGGCTACACCTTC.

This chain joins TRBV5-5 and TRBJ2-5; 8 nucleotides agree with TRBD1. V dropped 4 bases and J dropped 5; count of bases not matched to a gene: 10. The V gene's germline CDR1 is SGHKS and CDR2 YYEKEE (reference sequence). The CDR3 has 15 residues. The CDR3 loop is CASSPRTGYGETQYF. In DNA, the CDR3 is TGTGCCAGCAGCCCACGGACAGGGTACGGCGAGACCCAGTACTTC.

Worth noting for this clone: Sequence at one end of the junction differs from germline and may be a read error. This rearrangement joins TRBV14 to TRBJ1-1, with D unresolved. The CDR3 contains 10 residues. The germline gives CDR1 SGHDN, CDR2 FVKESK. The CDR3 is CASSLTWFTF. In nucleotides, the CDR3 is TGTGCCAGCAGCTTAACGTGGTTTACTTTT.